This T cell receptor beta chain was profiled in a study of PD-L1 blockade in urothelial cancer. Study-wide results and limits: Better survival was predicted when blood TCR clonality before treatment fell below the median. The study found that durable-benefit patients expanded tumor-associated blood clones more at 3 weeks.

In this sample, this clone turned up once. What it recognizes is unknown. The time point is: pretreatment peripheral blood. The CDR3 is 17 amino acids. The germline V gene encodes CDR1 MDHEN and CDR2 SYDVKM. V was clipped by 3 bases and J by 2 bases; unmatched bases: 10. In each PCR, synthetic TCR analog templates were spiked in. Some clones are missing from TCRdb's copy, which holds only in-frame ones; the method was immunoSEQ multiplex PCR. The table has roughly 130,000 clones, approximately 84% seen once; the top ten hold 2.5% to 4%. The sequencing here drew on PBMCs, taken around atezolizumab (anti-PD-L1) treatment. The chain couples TRBV28 to TRBJ1-5; 7 positions agree with TRBD1. The receptor was isolated from a man in his forties or fifties with urothelial cancer. CDR3: CASSLTGMGVGNQPQHF. CDR3 DNA sequence: TGTGCCAGCAGTTTGACAGGGATGGGGGTAGGCAATCAGCCCCAGCATTTT.